This T cell receptor beta chain was found in a study of blood T cell repertoires in COVID-19. Measured with immunoSEQ multiplex PCR; TCRdb has only the in-frame clones, and not every one. Here the sample spans some 100,000 clones, around 89% being singletons. V was cut by 3 bases and J by 5 bases, with 10 bases left in between. The CDR3 extends over 12 amino acids. The germline V gene has CDR1 DFQATT and CDR2 SNEGSKA (reference sequence). Sequenced input: peripheral blood. The V gene is TRBV20-1, the J gene TRBJ1-2; D ambiguous. The source is a woman of 80 years or more with active COVID-19. The CDR3 loop reads CSASRTGYGYTF. In DNA form, the CDR3 reads TGCAGTGCTAGTAGGACTGGTTATGGCTACACCTTC.